This T cell receptor beta chain is drawn from a study of control samples from healthy donors and cancer patients. Profiling relied on immunoSEQ multiplex PCR, and the TCRdb table lists in-frame clones only, not all of them. The sample yields approximately 82,000 clones, 80% to 90% seen once. Losses at the gene ends were 1 base for V and 5 bases for J; bases not matched to a gene: 7. The CDR3 length is 16 residues. The germline CDR1 and CDR2 sequences are MNHEY and SMNVEV (reference sequence). The material sequenced was blood. The TCR was taken from a man in his fifties in good health. The chain carries TRBV27 and TRBJ1-1; the match to TRBD1 covers 10 bases. CDR3 DNA: TGTGCCAGCAGTTTATATAGGGACAGGGGAATAACTGAAGCTTTCTTT. Protein sequence: CASSLYRDRGITEAFF.